What follows are 4 T cell receptor beta chains derived from one specimen sequenced in a study of cytomegalovirus exposure and HLA in healthy donors. Primers: 60 Vbeta forward and 13 Jbeta reverse. Data came from immunoSEQ multiplex PCR; TCRdb stores just in-frame clones and leaves some out. The table has about 88,000 clones, roughly three quarters seen once. The sequenced sample was PBMCs. The receptors shown here come from a woman aged 40 to 55 in good health and CMV-seronegative.

The CDR3 coding sequence is TGTGCCAGCAGACAGGGGTCGTACGAGCAGTACTTC. It codes for CASRQGSYEQYF. The chain uses TRBV6-1 and TRBJ2-7; TRBD1 aligns across 7 bases. In germline, CDR1 is MNHNS, CDR2 SASEGT. Trimming at V came to 6 bases and at J to 4 bases, leaving 3 bases not matched to a gene. The CDR3 contains 12 residues.

This clone was detected only once. This chain links TRBV2 with TRBJ2-5; 7 nucleotides line up with TRBD2. The CDR3 is 15 residues long. Trimming removed 6 bases from V and 4 bases from J; junction bases left unmatched: 11. Germline CDR1 SNHLY, CDR2 FYNNEI. CDR3 in DNA: TGTGCCAGCAGGAGGGAAGGACTAGTGGGAGAGACCCAGTACTTC. This sequence encodes CASRREGLVGETQYF.

This clone turned up a few times. The V call is TRBV9, the J call TRBJ2-5, with D perhaps TRBD2 (6 bases). In germline, CDR1 is SGDLS, CDR2 YYNGEE. CDR3 length equals 15 residues. The ends were cut back, 3 bases at V and 4 bases at J, with 16 bases in the middle. The CDR3 loop is CASSEGSAGSETQYF. CDR3 sequence (DNA): TGTGCCAGCAGCGAGGGGTCTGCGGGATCAGAGACCCAGTACTTC.

V gene TRBV2 combines with J gene TRBJ2-1; no definite D call. The V end was cut by 5 bases, the J end by 2 bases, with 19 bases between. Germline V gene sequence: CDR1 SNHLY, CDR2 FYNNEI. The CDR3 has 17 amino acids. The DNA of the CDR3 is TGTGCCAGCAGTACTTCCCACGCAGGCCTAACCTACAATGAGCAGTTCTTC. It encodes CASSTSHAGLTYNEQFF.